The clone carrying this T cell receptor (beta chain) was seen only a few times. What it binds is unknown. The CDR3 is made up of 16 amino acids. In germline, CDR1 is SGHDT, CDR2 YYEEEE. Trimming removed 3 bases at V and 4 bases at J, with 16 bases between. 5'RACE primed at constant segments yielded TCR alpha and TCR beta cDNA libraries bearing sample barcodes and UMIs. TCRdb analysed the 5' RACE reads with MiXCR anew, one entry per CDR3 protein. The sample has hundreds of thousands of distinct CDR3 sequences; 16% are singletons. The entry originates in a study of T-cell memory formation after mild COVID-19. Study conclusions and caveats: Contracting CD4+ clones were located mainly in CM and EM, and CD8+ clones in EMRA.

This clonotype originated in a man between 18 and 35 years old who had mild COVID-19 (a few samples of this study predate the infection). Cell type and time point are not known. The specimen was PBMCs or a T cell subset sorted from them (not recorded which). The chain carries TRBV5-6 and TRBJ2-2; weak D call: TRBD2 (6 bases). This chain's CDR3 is CASSWGSAGTTGELFF. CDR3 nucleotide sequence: TGTGCCAGCAGCTGGGGGTCGGCGGGGACCACCGGGGAGCTGTTTTTT.